The T cell receptor beta chain under discussion was sequenced for a study of blood T cell repertoires in COVID-19. Method: immunoSEQ multiplex PCR; TCRdb's copy keeps in-frame clones and lacks some. The table shows 150,000 to 200,000 clones, with 86% occurring only once. Germline CDR1 and CDR2: MDHEN and SYDVKM. The CDR3 loop spans 11 amino acids. V was shortened by 2 bases and J by 11 bases, with 9 bases between the two germline ends. The chain links TRBV28 to TRBJ1-1; D remains unclear. The source of this sequence is a man aged 18 to 29 with acute or convalescent COVID-19. The sequenced sample was peripheral blood. CDR3 amino acids: CASSLGLGAFF. In DNA, the CDR3 is TGTGCCAGCAGTTTAGGACTTGGGGCTTTCTTT.